This T cell receptor beta chain was identified in a study of T-cell memory formation after mild COVID-19. In the study overall: Across donors, TCR clusters were largely donor specific. Findings and limits, study-wide: Memory sampled before infection contained some responding clones, suggesting cross-reactive memory joined. CD4+ bias marked clones expanding day 15 to 37, unlike balanced contracting clones.

This clonotype was observed a few times. Its specificity is not known. CDR1 and CDR2 from the germline V gene are SQVTM and ANQGSEA. The CDR3 runs to 11 residues. Trimming removed 6 bases at V and 4 bases at J, with 9 bases between. The 5'RACE method, run with constant-segment primers, produced TCR alpha and TCR beta cDNA libraries (carrying sample barcodes and UMIs). MiXCR, applied by TCRdb to the 5' RACE reads, yields one record per CDR3 protein. The sample records about 540,000 distinct CDR3 sequences, roughly 22% being singletons. Sequenced input: PBMCs or a T cell subset sorted from them (not recorded which). The receptor was derived from an adult woman who had mild COVID-19 (a few samples of this study predate the infection). Cell type and time point are not known. The gene calls are TRBV29-1 and TRBJ1-2; D is unclear. The CDR3 loop reads CSVQDSYGYTF. DNA of the CDR3: TGCAGCGTGCAAGACTCCTATGGCTACACCTTC.